This T cell receptor (beta chain) was sequenced for a study of CD8 T cells in Susac syndrome. Sequencing of TCR beta, carried out with a high-throughput approach, was applied to CD8+ and CD4+ T cells from the blood. FACS enriched CD8+ TEMRA cells, while bulk CD8+ and CD4+ were negatively isolated. Reverse transcription used roughly 0.5 to 1 ug RNA and random hexamers. Coverage of TCR beta CDR3 amplification by immunoSEQ multiplex PCR extended to 54 Vbeta and 13 Jbeta. Using its own MiXCR run on the immunoSEQ multiplex PCR reads, TCRdb lists one record per CDR3 protein. The repertoire holds approximately 110,000 distinct CDR3 sequences, about 94% seen once, with roughly 0.087% in the top ten. This TCR derives from a human donor in good health. Specimen: CD4+ T cells from PBMCs.

The DNA of the CDR3 is TGCAGCGTTGAAGGCTATGGCTACACCTTC. Amino acid sequence: CSVEGYGYTF. The chain is built from TRBV29-1 and TRBJ1-2; D call uncertain. CDR1 is SQVTM and CDR2 is ANQGSEA in the germline V gene. This CDR3 is built from 10 residues. The V gene lost 1 base and the J gene lost 4 bases, with 1 base spanning the gap.